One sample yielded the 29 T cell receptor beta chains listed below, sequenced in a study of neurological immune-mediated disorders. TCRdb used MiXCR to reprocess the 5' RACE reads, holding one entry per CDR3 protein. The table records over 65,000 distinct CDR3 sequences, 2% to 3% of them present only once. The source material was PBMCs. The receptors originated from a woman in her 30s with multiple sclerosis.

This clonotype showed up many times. CDR3 sequence reads: CASRWNTGELFF. CDR3 sequence (DNA): TGTGCCAGCAGGTGGAACACCGGGGAGCTGTTTTTT. The rearrangement uses TRBV6-5 and TRBJ2-2; D remains ambiguous. This CDR3 comprises 12 residues. V gave up 6 bases and J gave up 1 base, with 3 bases separating them. Germline-derived CDR1 and CDR2 are MNHEY and SVGAGI.

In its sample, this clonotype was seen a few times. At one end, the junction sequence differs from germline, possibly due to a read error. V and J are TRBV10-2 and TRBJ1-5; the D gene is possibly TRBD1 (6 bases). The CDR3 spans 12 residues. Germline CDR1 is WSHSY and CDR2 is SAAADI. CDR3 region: CATSIGGQAQHF. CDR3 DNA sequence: TGCGCCACCAGTATTGGGGGGCAGGCCCAGCATTTT.

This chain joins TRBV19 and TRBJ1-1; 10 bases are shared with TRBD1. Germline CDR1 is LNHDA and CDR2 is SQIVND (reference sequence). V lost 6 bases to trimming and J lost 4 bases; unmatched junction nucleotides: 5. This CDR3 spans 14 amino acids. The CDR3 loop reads CASSEGDRGTEAFF. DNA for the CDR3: TGTGCCAGTAGCGAGGGGGACAGGGGCACTGAAGCTTTCTTT.

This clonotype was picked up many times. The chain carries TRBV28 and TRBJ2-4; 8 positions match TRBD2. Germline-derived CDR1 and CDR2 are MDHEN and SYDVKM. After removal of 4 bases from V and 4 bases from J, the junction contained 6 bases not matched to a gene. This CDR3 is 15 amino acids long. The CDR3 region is CASSSPSGPKNIQYF. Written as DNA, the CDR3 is TGTGCCAGCAGTTCCCCTAGCGGGCCGAAAAACATTCAGTACTTC.

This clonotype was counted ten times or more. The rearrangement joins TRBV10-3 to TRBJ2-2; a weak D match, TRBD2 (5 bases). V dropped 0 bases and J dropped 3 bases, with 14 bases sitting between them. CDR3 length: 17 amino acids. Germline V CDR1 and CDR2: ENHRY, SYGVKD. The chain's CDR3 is CAISESLALEDTGELFF. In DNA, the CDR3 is TGTGCCATCAGTGAGTCGTTGGCACTAGAAGACACCGGGGAGCTGTTTTTT.

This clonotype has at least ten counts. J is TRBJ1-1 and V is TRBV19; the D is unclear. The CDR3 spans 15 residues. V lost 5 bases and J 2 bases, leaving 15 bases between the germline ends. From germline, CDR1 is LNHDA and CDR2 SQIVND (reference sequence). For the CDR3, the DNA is TGTGCCAGTAGTGGAAGGAAAAGTGGAAACACTGAAGCTTTCTTT. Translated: CASSGRKSGNTEAFF.

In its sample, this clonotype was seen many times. CDR3 sequence: CASSRMGYGDNEQYF. CDR3 DNA sequence: TGTGCCAGCAGCCGAATGGGCTACGGTGATAACGAGCAGTACTTC. The chain uses TRBV6-5 and TRBJ2-7; D ambiguous. The germline CDR1 and CDR2 sequences are MNHEY and SVGAGI. Trimming took off 6 bases at V and 5 bases at J, with 20 bases between the two ends. This CDR3 contains 15 residues.

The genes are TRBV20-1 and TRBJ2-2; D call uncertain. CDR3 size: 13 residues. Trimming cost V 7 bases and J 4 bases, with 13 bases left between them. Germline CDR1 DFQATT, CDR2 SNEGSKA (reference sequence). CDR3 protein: CSDRQRATGELFF. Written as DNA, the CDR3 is TGCAGTGATAGGCAAAGGGCCACCGGGGAGCTGTTTTTT.

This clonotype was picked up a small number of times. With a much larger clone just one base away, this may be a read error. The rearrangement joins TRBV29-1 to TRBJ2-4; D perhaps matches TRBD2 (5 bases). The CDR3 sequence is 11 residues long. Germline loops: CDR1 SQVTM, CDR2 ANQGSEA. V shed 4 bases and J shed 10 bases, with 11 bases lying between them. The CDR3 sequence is CSVVGDKIQYF. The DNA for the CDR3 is TGCAGCGTTGTGGGAGATAAAATTCAGTACTTC.

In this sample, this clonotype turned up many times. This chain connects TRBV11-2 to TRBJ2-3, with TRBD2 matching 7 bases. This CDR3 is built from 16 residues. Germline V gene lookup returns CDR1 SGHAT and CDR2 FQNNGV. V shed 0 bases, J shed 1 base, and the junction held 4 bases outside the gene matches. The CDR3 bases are TGTGCCAGCAGCTTAGATCGGGGGGTCCGCACAGATACGCAGTATTTT. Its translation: CASSLDRGVRTDTQYF.

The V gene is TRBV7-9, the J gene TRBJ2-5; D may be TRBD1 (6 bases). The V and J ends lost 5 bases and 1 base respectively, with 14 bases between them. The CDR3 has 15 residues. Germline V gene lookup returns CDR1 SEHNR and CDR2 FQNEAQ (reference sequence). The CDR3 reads CASSASTGTQETQYF. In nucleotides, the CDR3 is TGTGCCAGCAGCGCTTCGACAGGCACCCAAGAGACCCAGTACTTC.

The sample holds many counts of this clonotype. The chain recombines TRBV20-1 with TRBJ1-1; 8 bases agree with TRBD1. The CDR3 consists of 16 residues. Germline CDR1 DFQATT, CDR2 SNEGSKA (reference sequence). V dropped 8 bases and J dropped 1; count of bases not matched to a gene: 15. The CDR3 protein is CSLGVSGGITNTEAFF. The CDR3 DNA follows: TGCAGTTTAGGGGTTTCAGGGGGCATCACGAACACTGAAGCTTTCTTT.

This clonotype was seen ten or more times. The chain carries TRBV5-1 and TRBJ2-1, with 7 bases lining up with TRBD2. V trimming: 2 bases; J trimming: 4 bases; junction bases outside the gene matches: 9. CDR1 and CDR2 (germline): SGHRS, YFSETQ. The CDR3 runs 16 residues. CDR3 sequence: CASSFRSGLSYNEQFF. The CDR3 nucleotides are TGCGCCAGCAGCTTCCGTAGCGGGCTCAGTTACAATGAGCAGTTCTTC. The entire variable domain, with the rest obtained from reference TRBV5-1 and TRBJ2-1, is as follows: KAGVTQTPRYLIKTRGQQVTLSCSPISGHRSVSWYQQTPGQGLQFLFEYFSETQRNKGNFPGRFSGRQFSNSRSEMNVSTLELGDSALYLCASSFRSGLSYNEQFFGPGTRLTVL.

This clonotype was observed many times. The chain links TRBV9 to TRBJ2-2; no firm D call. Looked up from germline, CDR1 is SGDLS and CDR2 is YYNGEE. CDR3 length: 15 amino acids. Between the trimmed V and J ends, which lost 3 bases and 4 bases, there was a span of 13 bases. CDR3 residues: CASSAQTGLTGELFF. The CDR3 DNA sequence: TGTGCCAGCAGCGCGCAGACTGGCCTCACCGGGGAGCTGTTTTTT.

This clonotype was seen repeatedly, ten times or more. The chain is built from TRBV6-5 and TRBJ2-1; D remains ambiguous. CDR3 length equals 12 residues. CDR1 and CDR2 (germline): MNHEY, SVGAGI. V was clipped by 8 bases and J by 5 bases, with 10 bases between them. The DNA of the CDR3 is TGTGCCAGCGGGGAACAAAACAATGAGCAGTTCTTC. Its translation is CASGEQNNEQFF.

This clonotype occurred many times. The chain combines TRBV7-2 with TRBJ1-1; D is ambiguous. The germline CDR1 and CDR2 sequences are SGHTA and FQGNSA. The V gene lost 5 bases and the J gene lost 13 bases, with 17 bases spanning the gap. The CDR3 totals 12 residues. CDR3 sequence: CASSPRTGSGFF. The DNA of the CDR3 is TGTGCCAGCAGCCCGAGGACGGGTTCAGGTTTCTTT.

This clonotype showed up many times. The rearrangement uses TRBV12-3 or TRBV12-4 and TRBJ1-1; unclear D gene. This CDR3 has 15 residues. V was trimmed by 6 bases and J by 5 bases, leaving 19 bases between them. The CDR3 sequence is CASSYPGPYSTEAFF. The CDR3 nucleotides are TGTGCCAGCAGCTACCCCGGGCCTTATAGTACTGAAGCTTTCTTT.

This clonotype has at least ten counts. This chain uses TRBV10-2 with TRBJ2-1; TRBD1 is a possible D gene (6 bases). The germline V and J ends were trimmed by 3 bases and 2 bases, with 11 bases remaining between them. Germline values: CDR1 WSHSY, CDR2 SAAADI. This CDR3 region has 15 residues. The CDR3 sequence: CASSEIQGTYNEQFF. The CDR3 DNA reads TGCGCCAGCAGTGAAATACAGGGTACCTACAATGAGCAGTTCTTC.

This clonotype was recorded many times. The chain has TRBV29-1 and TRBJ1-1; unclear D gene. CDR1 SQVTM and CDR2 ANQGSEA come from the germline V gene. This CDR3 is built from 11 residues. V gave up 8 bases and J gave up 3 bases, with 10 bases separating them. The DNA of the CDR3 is TGCAGCTTCTTTTGGGACACTGAAGCTTTCTTT. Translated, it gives CSFFWDTEAFF. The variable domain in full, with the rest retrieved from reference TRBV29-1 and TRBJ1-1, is SAVISQKPSRDICQRGTSLTIQCQVDSQVTMMFWYRQQPGQSLTLIATANQGSEATYESGFVIDKFPISRPNLTFSTLTVSNMSPEDSSIYLCSFFWDTEAFFGQGTRLTVV.

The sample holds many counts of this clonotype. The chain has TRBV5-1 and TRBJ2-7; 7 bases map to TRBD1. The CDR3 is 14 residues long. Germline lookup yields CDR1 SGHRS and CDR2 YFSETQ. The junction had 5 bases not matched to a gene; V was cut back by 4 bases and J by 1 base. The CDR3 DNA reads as TGCGCCAGCAGCAACGGGGACAGATCCTACGAGCAGTACTTC. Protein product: CASSNGDRSYEQYF.

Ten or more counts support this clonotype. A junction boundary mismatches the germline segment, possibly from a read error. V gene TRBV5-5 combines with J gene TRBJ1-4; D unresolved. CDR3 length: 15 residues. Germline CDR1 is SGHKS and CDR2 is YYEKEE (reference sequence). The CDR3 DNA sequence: TGTGCCAGCAGTAATTTAGGAGCAACTAATGGAAAACTGTTTTTT. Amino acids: CASSNLGATNGKLFF.

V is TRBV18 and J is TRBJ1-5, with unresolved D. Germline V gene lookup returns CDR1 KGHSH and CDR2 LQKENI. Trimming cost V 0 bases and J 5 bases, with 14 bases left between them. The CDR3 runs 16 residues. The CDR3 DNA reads TGTGCCAGCTCACCACCCGGGTCCGGCCTTGATCAGCCCCAGCATTTT. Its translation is CASSPPGSGLDQPQHF.

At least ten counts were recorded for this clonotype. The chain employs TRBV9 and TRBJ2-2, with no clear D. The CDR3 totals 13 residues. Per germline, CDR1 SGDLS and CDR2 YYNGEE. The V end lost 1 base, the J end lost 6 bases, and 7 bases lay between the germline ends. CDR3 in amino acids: CASSVYKAGELFF. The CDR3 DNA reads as TGTGCCAGCAGCGTATACAAGGCCGGGGAGCTGTTTTTT.

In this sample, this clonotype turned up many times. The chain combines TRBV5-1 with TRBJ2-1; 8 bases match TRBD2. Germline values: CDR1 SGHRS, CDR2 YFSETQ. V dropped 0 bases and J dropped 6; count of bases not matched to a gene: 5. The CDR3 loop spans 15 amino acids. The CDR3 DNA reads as TGCGCCAGCAGCTTGGTGGAGCGGGGGATCAATGAGCAGTTCTTC. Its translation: CASSLVERGINEQFF.

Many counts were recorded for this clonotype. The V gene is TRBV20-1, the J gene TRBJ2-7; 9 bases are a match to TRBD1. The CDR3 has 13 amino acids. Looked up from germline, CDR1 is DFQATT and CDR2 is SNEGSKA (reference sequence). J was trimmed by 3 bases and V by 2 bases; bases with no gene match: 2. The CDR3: CSARWGQGYEQYF. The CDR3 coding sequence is TGCAGTGCTAGATGGGGACAGGGCTACGAGCAGTACTTC.

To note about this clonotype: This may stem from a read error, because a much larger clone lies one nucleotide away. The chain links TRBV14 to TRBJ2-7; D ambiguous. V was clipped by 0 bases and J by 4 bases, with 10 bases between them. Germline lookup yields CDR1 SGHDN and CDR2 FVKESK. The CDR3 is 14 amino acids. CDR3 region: CASSQDFVKYEQYF. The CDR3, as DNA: TGTGCCAGCAGCCAAGATTTCGTTAAATACGAGCAGTACTTC.

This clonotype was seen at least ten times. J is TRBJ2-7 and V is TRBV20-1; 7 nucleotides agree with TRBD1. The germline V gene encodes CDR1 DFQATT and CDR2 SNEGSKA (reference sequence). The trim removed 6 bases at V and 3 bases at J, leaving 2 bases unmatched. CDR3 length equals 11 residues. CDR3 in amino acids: CSAGTDYEQYF. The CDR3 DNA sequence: TGCAGTGCAGGGACAGACTACGAGCAGTACTTC.

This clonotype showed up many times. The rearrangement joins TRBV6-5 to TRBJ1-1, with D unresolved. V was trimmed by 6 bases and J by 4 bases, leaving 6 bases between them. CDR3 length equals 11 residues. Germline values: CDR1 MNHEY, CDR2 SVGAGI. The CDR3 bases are TGTGCCAGCAGGTACAGCACTGAAGCTTTCTTT. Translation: CASRYSTEAFF.

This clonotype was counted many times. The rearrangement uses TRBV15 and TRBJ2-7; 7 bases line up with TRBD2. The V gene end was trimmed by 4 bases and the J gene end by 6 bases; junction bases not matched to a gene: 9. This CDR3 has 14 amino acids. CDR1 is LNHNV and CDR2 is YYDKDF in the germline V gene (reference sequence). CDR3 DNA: TGTGCCACCAGCACAAAGCGGACTAGTGGCGAGCAGTACTTC. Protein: CATSTKRTSGEQYF. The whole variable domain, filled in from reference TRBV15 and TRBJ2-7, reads DAMVIQNPRYQVTQFGKPVTLSCSQTLNHNVMYWYQQKSSQAPKLLFHYYDKDFNNEADTPDNFQSRRPNTSFCFLDIRSPGLGDTAMYLCATSTKRTSGEQYFGPGTRLTVT.